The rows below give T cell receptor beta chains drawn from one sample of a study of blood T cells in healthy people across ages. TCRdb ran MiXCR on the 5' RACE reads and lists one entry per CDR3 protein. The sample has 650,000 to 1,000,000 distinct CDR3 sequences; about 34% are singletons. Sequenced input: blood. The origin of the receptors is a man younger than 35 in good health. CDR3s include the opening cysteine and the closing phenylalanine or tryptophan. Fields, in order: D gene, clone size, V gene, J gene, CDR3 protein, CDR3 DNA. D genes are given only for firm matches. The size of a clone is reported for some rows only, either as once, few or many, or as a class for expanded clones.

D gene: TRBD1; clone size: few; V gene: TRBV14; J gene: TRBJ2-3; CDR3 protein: CASSKRQGSTDTQYF; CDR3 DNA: TGTGCCAGCAGCAAAAGACAGGGGAGTACAGATACGCAGTATTTT
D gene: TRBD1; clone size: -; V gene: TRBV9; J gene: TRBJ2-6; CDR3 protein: CASSVGTGGTGANVLTF; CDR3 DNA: TGTGCCAGCAGCGTAGGGACAGGGGGCACTGGGGCCAACGTCCTGACTTTC
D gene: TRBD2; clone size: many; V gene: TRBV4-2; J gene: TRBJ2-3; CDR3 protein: CASSQDGGAADTQYF; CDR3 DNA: TGTGCCAGCAGCCAAGACGGGGGGGCCGCAGATACGCAGTATTTT
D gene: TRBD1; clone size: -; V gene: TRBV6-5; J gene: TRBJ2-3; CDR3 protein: CASRPAVTGNTDTQYF; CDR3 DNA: TGTGCCAGCAGACCAGCCGTGACAGGGAACACAGATACGCAGTATTTT
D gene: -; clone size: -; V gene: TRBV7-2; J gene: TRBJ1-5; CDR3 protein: CASSLDRPNNQPQHF; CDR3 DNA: TGTGCCAGCAGCTTAGATCGTCCTAACAATCAGCCCCAGCATTTT
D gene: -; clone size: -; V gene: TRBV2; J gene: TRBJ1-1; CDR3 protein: CASRGELVNTEAFF; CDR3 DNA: TGTGCCAGCAGGGGGGAGTTGGTGAACACTGAAGCTTTCTTT
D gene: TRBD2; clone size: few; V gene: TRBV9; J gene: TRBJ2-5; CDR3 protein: CASSGSGRNEQYF; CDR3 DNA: TGTGCCAGCAGCGGTAGCGGGAGAAATGAGCAGTACTTC
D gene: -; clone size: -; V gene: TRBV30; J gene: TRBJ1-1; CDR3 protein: CAWSEFGPMNTEAFF; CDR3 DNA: TGTGCCTGGAGTGAGTTTGGTCCCATGAACACTGAAGCTTTCTTT
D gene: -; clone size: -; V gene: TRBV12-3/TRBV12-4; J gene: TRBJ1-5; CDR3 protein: CASSLLGARHF; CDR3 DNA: TGTGCCAGCAGTTTATTGGGGGCCCGGCATTTT
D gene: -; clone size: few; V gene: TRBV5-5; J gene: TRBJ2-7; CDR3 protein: CASSLSTVPYEQYF; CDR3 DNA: TGTGCCAGCAGCTTGTCAACAGTTCCCTACGAGCAGTACTTC
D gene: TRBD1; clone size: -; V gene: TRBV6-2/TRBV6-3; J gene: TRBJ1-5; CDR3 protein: CASSPSDRGNQPQHF; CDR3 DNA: TGTGCCAGCAGCCCCTCGGACAGGGGAAATCAGCCCCAGCATTTT
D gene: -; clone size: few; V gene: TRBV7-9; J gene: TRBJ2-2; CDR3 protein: CASSSASTTGELFF; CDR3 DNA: TGTGCCAGCAGCTCGGCATCCACCACCGGGGAGCTGTTTTTT
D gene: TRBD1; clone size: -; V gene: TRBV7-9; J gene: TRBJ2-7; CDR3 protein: CASSSTGTEVYEQYF; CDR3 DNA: TGTGCCAGCAGCTCGACCGGGACAGAAGTCTACGAGCAGTACTTC
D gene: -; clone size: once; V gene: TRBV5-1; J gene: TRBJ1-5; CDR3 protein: CASSWGGESNQPQHF; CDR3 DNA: TGCGCCAGCAGTTGGGGGGGGGAGAGCAATCAGCCCCAGCATTTT
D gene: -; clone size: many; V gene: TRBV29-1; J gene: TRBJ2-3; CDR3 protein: CSVGNSGTDTQYF; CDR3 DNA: TGCAGCGTTGGCAATAGCGGCACAGATACGCAGTATTTT
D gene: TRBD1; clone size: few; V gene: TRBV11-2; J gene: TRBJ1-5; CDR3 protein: CASSLGAQGDQPQHF; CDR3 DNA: TGTGCCAGCAGCTTAGGTGCACAGGGGGATCAGCCCCAGCATTTT
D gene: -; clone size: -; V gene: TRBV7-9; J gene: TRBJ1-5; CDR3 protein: CASSFTNGGSNQPQHF; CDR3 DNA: TGTGCCAGCAGCTTCACGAACGGGGGCTCCAATCAACCCCAGCATTTT
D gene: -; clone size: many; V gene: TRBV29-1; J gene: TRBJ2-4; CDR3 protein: CSAAEGIPGGDKNIQYF; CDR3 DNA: TGCAGCGCCGCGGAGGGGATTCCAGGCGGTGACAAAAACATTCAGTACTTC
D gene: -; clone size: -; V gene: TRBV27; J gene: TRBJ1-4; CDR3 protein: CASSLTPGQRGEKLFF; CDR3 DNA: TGTGCCAGCAGTTTAACCCCGGGACAAAGGGGGGAAAAACTGTTTTTT
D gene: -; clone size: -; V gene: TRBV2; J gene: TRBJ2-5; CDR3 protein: CASGLASYNEQYF; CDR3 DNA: TGTGCCAGCGGGCTAGCTTCCTACAATGAGCAGTACTTC
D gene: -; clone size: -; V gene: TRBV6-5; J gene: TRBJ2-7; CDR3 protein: CASSYNKGAGGYEQYF; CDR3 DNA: TGTGCCAGCAGTTACAACAAAGGGGCCGGAGGTTACGAGCAGTACTTC
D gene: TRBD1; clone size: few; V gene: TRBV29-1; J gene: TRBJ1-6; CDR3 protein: CSVKLDRDAPLHF; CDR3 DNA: TGCAGCGTTAAGTTGGACAGGGATGCACCCCTCCACTTT
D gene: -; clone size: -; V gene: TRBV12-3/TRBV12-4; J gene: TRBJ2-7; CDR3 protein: CASRTGGGDYEQYF; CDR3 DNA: TGTGCCAGCAGGACCGGGGGAGGAGACTACGAGCAGTACTTC
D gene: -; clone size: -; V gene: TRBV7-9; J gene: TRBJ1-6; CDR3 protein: CASSSFIVGSPLHF; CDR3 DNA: TGTGCCAGCAGCTCATTTATTGTCGGTTCACCCCTCCACTTT
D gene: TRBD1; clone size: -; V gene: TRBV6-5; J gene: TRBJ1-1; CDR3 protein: CASSTDPSGGTEAFF; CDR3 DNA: TGTGCCAGCAGTACGGACCCTTCAGGGGGGACTGAAGCTTTCTTT
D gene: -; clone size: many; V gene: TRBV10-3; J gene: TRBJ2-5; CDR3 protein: CAISDLAAKQETQYF; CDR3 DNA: TGTGCCATCAGTGACCTGGCGGCCAAACAAGAGACCCAGTACTTC
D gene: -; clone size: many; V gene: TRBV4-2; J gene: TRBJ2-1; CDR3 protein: CASSPKTRGQGPFF; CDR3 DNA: TGTGCCAGCAGCCCCAAAACCCGAGGCCAAGGACCGTTCTTC
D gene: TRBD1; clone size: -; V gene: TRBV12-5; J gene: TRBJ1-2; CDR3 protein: CASGLSGQGRYGYTF; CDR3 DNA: TGTGCTAGTGGTTTATCCGGACAGGGGCGGTATGGCTACACCTTC